This entry lists 3 T cell receptor beta chains sequenced from one sample in a study of OX40 agonist ivuxolimab in advanced cancers. Clones were sequenced by immunoSEQ multiplex PCR, and TCRdb holds only the in-frame ones, with some missing. The sample lists 12,000 or so clones; roughly four fifths were seen once. Sequencing was performed on CD4+ or CD8+ T cells sorted from blood, taken in a trial of the OX40 agonist ivuxolimab. These receptors originate from an adult with an advanced solid tumor such as melanoma, head and neck, liver or kidney cancer.

This chain links TRBV11-2 with TRBJ2-7; TRBD2 aligns across 7 bases. The V gene's germline CDR1 is SGHAT and CDR2 FQNNGV. The CDR3 runs to 13 residues. After removal of 5 bases from V and 2 bases from J, the junction contained 3 bases not matched to a gene. CDR3: CASSSGVAYEQYF. The DNA for the CDR3 is TGTGCCAGCAGCAGCGGGGTAGCCTACGAGCAGTACTTC.

The chain has TRBV5-5 and TRBJ1-1; D call uncertain. Between the trimmed V and J ends, which lost 3 bases and 5 bases, there was a span of 17 bases. There are 15 residues in the CDR3. The germline V gene encodes CDR1 SGHKS and CDR2 YYEKEE (reference sequence). CDR3 protein: CASSSPGLLETEAFF. In DNA, the CDR3 is TGTGCCAGCAGCTCCCCTGGGCTCCTAGAGACTGAAGCTTTCTTT.

The chain has TRBV16 and TRBJ2-1, with a tentative D call TRBD1 (6 bases). The V end lost 4 bases, the J end lost 5 bases, and 15 bases lay between the germline ends. This CDR3 comprises 15 residues. Germline V CDR1 and CDR2: KGHSY, FQNENV. The CDR3 reads CASSPPGTPNNEQFF. DNA of the CDR3: TGTGCCAGCAGCCCGCCCGGGACACCTAACAATGAGCAGTTCTTC.